This T cell receptor (beta chain) was sequenced in a study of blood T cell repertoires in COVID-19. With 3 bases clipped from V and 8 bases from J, the junction kept 9 bases outside the gene matches. CDR1 and CDR2 (germline): DFQATT, SNEGSKA (reference sequence). The CDR3 extends over 15 amino acids. TCRdb's copy holds only in-frame clones and misses some; the assay was immunoSEQ multiplex PCR. The table includes a few hundred thousand clones, approximately 86% detected once. The origin of this receptor is a woman between 50 and 59 years old with active or convalescent COVID-19. The sample comprised peripheral blood. The rearrangement uses TRBV20-1 and TRBJ2-5; 13 positions agree with TRBD2. In DNA form, the CDR3 reads TGCAGTGCTAGTCCCGGACTAGCGGGAGATCGAACCCAGTACTTC. This gives the protein CSASPGLAGDRTQYF.